What follows is one T cell receptor (beta chain) and its context. Living in 24 US areas, the participants were between roughly 18 and 90 years of age. Assignments of participants to cohorts depended upon their own reported clinical history. Per the authors' pipeline: Scientists estimated how many nucleated cells there were by amplifying reference gene primers. Some clones are missing from TCRdb's copy, which holds only in-frame ones; the method was immunoSEQ multiplex PCR. The DNA was the basis for D and trimming; V, J and clone size are from that table. The sample holds about 130,000 clones, roughly 75% seen once. This entry is derived from a study of blood T cell repertoires in COVID-19. Turning to the study itself: There were acute and convalescent COVID-19 samples, and they came from the United States, Italy and Spain.

Germline loops: CDR1 SNHLY, CDR2 FYNNEI. This CDR3 is 13 amino acids long. The V gene is TRBV2, the J gene TRBJ1-6; a possible D gene is TRBD1 (5 bases). The sample comprised PBMCs or T cells enriched from blood (not recorded which). This clonotype was sampled from a woman in her forties or fifties who had recovered from COVID-19. For the CDR3, the DNA is TGTTGCGGGGGGATCTCCTATAATTCACCCCTCCACTTT. Its protein is CCGGISYNSPLHF.